This T cell receptor (beta chain) was recorded in a study of blood T cell repertoires in COVID-19. Study-wide context: Samples representing acute and convalescent COVID-19 were sourced from the United States, Italy and Spain. From T cells, B-cell-depleted T cells, or PBMCs came the material, which was cDNA or gDNA.

Germline CDR1 MNHEY, CDR2 SVGAGI. This CDR3 has 13 residues. Trimming left V 8 bases short and J 0 bases short, with 8 bases between. Individuals aged about 18 to 100 years were recruited from roughly 23 US areas. Two negative PCRs, clearance, or symptom resolution were required of recovered Cohort 3 donors. Profiled with immunoSEQ multiplex PCR; TCRdb holds only in-frame clones, not every one. The data contain 400,000 to 450,000 clones, around 90% of them singletons. V is TRBV6-5 and J is TRBJ1-3, with D unresolved. This TCR was recovered from a man younger than 30 who had recovered from COVID-19. Sequenced material: PBMCs or T cells enriched from blood (not recorded which). CDR3 nucleotide sequence: TGTGCCAGCGGGCCATACTCTGGAAACACCATATATTTT. It encodes CASGPYSGNTIYF.